This T cell receptor (beta chain) was observed in a study of blood T cell repertoires in COVID-19. Per the original methods: Reference gene primer amplification gave nucleated cell count estimates. Clones were sequenced by immunoSEQ multiplex PCR, and TCRdb holds only the in-frame ones, with some missing. The DNA gave D and trimming, while V, J and clone size come from that table. Among roughly 24,000 clones listed, roughly 85% were seen once. Germline values: CDR1 SGDLS, CDR2 YYNGEE. This CDR3 spans 17 amino acids. A word on this clone: Sequence at one end of the junction differs from germline and may be a read error.

Sequencing used peripheral blood. The chain combines TRBV9 with TRBJ2-1, with TRBD2 matching 9 bases. The origin of this receptor is a human donor in a cohort sampled during active COVID-19. Here the CDR3 reads CARSGGGGGPSLNEQFF. In DNA form, the CDR3 reads TGTGCCCGCAGCGGCGGGGGGGGAGGCCCGAGTCTCAATGAGCAGTTCTTC.